These 25 T cell receptor beta chains share one sample of origin, sequenced in a study of regulatory dendritic cells for organ transplantation. Libraries were prepared by immunoSEQ multiplex PCR; TCRdb keeps only in-frame clonotypes and omits some of them. The sample has 30,000 to 40,000 clones; about 89% are singletons. The sequencing input was naive CD4+ T cells from blood. Subset defined: CD45RA+ naive T cells. All receptors derive from a human donor in good health.

The V gene is TRBV30, the J gene TRBJ2-3; 7 bases map to TRBD2. The germline gives CDR1 GTSNPN, CDR2 SVGIG (reference sequence). This CDR3 is built from 14 residues. Trimming took 0 bases from V and 4 from J; bases not matched to a gene: 4. CDR3 nucleotides: TGTGCCTGGAGTGTTGGGCTAGCGGCAGATACGCAGTATTTT. Amino acid sequence: CAWSVGLAADTQYF.

The chain employs TRBV18 and TRBJ2-7, with TRBD1 as a possible D gene (6 bases). The V end was cut by 0 bases, the J end by 3 bases, with 12 bases between. CDR3 length: 15 residues. Germline CDR1 KGHSH, CDR2 LQKENI. For the CDR3, the DNA is TGTGCCAGCTCACCACCGACGGTAGGGGGCTACGAGCAGTACTTC. It is translated as CASSPPTVGGYEQYF.

J is TRBJ2-5 and V is TRBV5-4; 13 nucleotides agree with TRBD2. Germline values: CDR1 SGHNT, CDR2 YYREEE (reference sequence). This CDR3 comprises 17 residues. V lost 1 base and J lost 1; bases outside the gene matches: 4. The CDR3 nucleotides read TGTGCCAGCAGCTTGCTACGACTAGCGGGAGGCCAAGAGACCCAGTACTTC. Residues: CASSLLRLAGGQETQYF.

The J gene is TRBJ2-7, the V gene TRBV7-2; TRBD2 agrees at 7 bases. Germline CDR1 reads SGHTA; CDR2 reads FQGNSA. The CDR3 consists of 15 residues. J gave up 3 bases and V 5 bases, and 10 bases lay outside the gene matches. CDR3 protein: CASSPPGTNHYEQYF. CDR3 nucleotide sequence: TGTGCCAGCAGCCCCCCCGGGACTAACCACTACGAGCAGTACTTC.

The V gene is TRBV19, the J gene TRBJ2-3; weak D call: TRBD1 (6 bases). V was cut by 1 base and J by 0 bases, with 11 bases left in between. The CDR3 sequence is 16 residues long. CDR1 and CDR2 from the germline V gene are LNHDA and SQIVND (reference sequence). As DNA, the CDR3 is TGTGCCAGTAGTATAGGCACAGGGTGGAGCACAGATACGCAGTATTTT. It yields the protein CASSIGTGWSTDTQYF.

The chain uses TRBV19 and TRBJ2-7; D is unclear. Germline V CDR1 and CDR2: LNHDA, SQIVND (reference sequence). The CDR3 covers 12 residues. V shed 5 bases and J shed 6 bases, with 11 bases lying between them. CDR3 protein: CASSRAEGEQYF. The CDR3 nucleotides read TGTGCCAGTAGTCGGGCTGAAGGCGAGCAGTACTTC.

This chain connects TRBV30 to TRBJ1-4, with D uncertain. This CDR3 comprises 13 residues. Deletions cut 3 bases from V and 4 bases from J, with 9 bases between. Looked up from germline, CDR1 is GTSNPN and CDR2 is SVGIG (reference sequence). CDR3 sequence: CAWRSLGNEKLFF. CDR3 nucleotide sequence: TGTGCCTGGAGATCTTTGGGTAATGAAAAACTGTTTTTT.

This clone was observed a handful of times. The J gene is TRBJ1-1, the V gene TRBV27; 7 bases line up with TRBD1. V was clipped by 6 bases and J by 3 bases; unmatched bases: 10. The CDR3 sequence is 15 residues long. The germline V gene encodes CDR1 MNHEY and CDR2 SMNVEV (reference sequence). The CDR3 nucleotides read TGTGCCAGCAGCCTAGGGGGCTGGGGGGACACTGAAGCTTTCTTT. Protein product: CASSLGGWGDTEAFF.

The chain joins TRBV6-6 to TRBJ2-5; TRBD2 is a possible D gene (7 bases). The CDR3 is 14 residues long. Germline-derived CDR1 and CDR2 are MNHNY and SVGAGI (reference sequence). The V and J ends lost 6 bases and 4 bases respectively, with 15 bases between them. In DNA, the CDR3 is TGTGCCAGCAGCAAAAACAGGGAGGGAGAGACCCAGTACTTC. Translating gives CASSKNREGETQYF.

The chain employs TRBV9 and TRBJ2-7, with TRBD2 matching 9 bases. V shed 4 bases and J 5 bases; nucleotides not matched to a gene: 19. Germline V CDR1 and CDR2: SGDLS, YYNGEE. CDR3 length equals 18 residues. As DNA, the CDR3 is TGTGCCAGCAGCCCGCCCGAGGTTGCTAGCGGGATTATCAACGAGCAGTACTTC. Its translation is CASSPPEVASGIINEQYF.

This clone showed up just a few times. The rearrangement joins TRBV30 to TRBJ1-1, with D unclear. The CDR3 totals 14 residues. Germline lookup yields CDR1 GTSNPN and CDR2 SVGIG (reference sequence). The V end was cut by 1 base, the J end by 6 bases, with 15 bases between. CDR3 in DNA: TGTGCCTGGAGTGGGTACACGGCGGGATCTGAAGCTTTCTTT. It encodes CAWSGYTAGSEAFF.

V is TRBV5-5 and J is TRBJ1-1; the D is unclear. Trimming took 1 base from V and 1 from J, leaving 5 bases between them. CDR3 size: 13 residues. The V gene's germline CDR1 is SGHKS and CDR2 YYEKEE (reference sequence). CDR3 DNA sequence: TGTGCCAGCAGCTTGCAAGGGAACACTGAAGCTTTCTTT. Amino acids: CASSLQGNTEAFF.

This chain links TRBV18 with TRBJ1-4, with D uncertain. From germline, CDR1 is KGHSH and CDR2 LQKENI. V was pared by 3 bases and J by 10 bases, with 9 bases between. This CDR3 comprises 12 residues. CDR3 protein: CASSPQEGKLFF. The CDR3 region has the DNA TGTGCCAGCTCACCGCAGGAGGGAAAACTGTTTTTT.

This rearrangement joins TRBV7-2 to TRBJ1-3; D is perhaps TRBD1 (5 bases). The CDR3 has 15 amino acids. Germline CDR1 is SGHTA and CDR2 is FQGNSA. The V gene lost 0 bases and the J gene lost 1 base, with 7 bases spanning the gap. The CDR3 loop reads CASSLARQSGNTIYF. DNA for the CDR3: TGTGCCAGCAGCTTAGCCCGACAGTCTGGAAACACCATATATTTT.

The chain has TRBV18 and TRBJ1-5, with no clear D. V was shortened by 3 bases and J by 6 bases, with 12 bases between the two germline ends. Germline V gene data show CDR1 as KGHSH and CDR2 as LQKENI. This CDR3 comprises 14 residues. CDR3 amino acids: CASSPLERSQPQHF. The CDR3, as DNA: TGTGCCAGCTCACCCTTAGAGCGGAGTCAGCCCCAGCATTTT.

The chain couples TRBV25-1 to TRBJ2-1, with 7 nucleotides matching TRBD2. The CDR3 length is 14 residues. Germline loops: CDR1 MGHDK, CDR2 SYGVNS. J lost 7 bases, V lost 4 bases, and 7 bases had no gene match. In DNA form, the CDR3 reads TGTGCCAGCAGTGGCCGTATCGGGGGGAATGAGCAGTTCTTC. Its translation is CASSGRIGGNEQFF.

This sequence joins TRBV4-3 and TRBJ2-3; tentatively, D is TRBD1 (6 bases). CDR1 and CDR2 from the germline V gene are LGHNA and YSLEER. The V and J ends lost 2 bases and 4 bases respectively, with 10 bases between them. The CDR3 is 14 residues long. The CDR3 DNA reads TGCGCCAGCAGCCAACCGGACAGATCAGATACGCAGTATTTT. Protein: CASSQPDRSDTQYF.

The chain uses TRBV15 and TRBJ2-7; D is unresolved. The CDR3 runs 13 residues. V lost 0 bases and J 3 bases, leaving 6 bases between the germline ends. Germline V gives CDR1 LNHNV, CDR2 YYDKDF (reference sequence). The DNA of the CDR3 is TGTGCCACCAGCAGAGATTCCAGCTACGAGCAGTACTTC. Its translation is CATSRDSSYEQYF.

V is TRBV4-1 and J is TRBJ2-3, with D unresolved. V was shortened by 1 base and J by 4 bases, with 3 bases between the two germline ends. There are 12 residues in the CDR3. Germline CDR1 MGHRA, CDR2 YSYEKL. CDR3 in amino acids: CASSQVADTQYF. The CDR3 DNA reads TGCGCCAGCAGCCAAGTAGCAGATACGCAGTATTTT.

This clone was found once. The genes are TRBV5-6 and TRBJ2-7, with D uncertain. The CDR3 loop spans 14 amino acids. Looked up from germline, CDR1 is SGHDT and CDR2 is YYEEEE. V lost 0 bases, J lost 3 bases, and 10 bases lay in between. CDR3 bases: TGTGCCAGCAGCTTGGTGGGAATTGACTACGAGCAGTACTTC. Encoded protein: CASSLVGIDYEQYF.

The rearrangement links TRBV28 to TRBJ2-3, with a tentative D call TRBD1 (6 bases). Germline-derived CDR1 and CDR2 are MDHEN and SYDVKM. The germline V and J ends were trimmed by 5 bases and 0 bases, with 18 bases remaining between them. CDR3 length equals 17 residues. CDR3 protein: CASSLGGLPSSTDTQYF. The CDR3 region has the DNA TGTGCCAGCAGTCTAGGGGGTCTCCCTTCTAGCACAGATACGCAGTATTTT.

The chain uses TRBV11-3 and TRBJ2-7, with D unclear. Germline V CDR1 and CDR2: SGHNT, YENEEA. The CDR3 has 13 amino acids. V lost 1 base to trimming and J lost 6 bases, with 10 bases between them. Here the CDR3 reads CASSLGIPFEQYF. The CDR3 nucleotides are TGTGCCAGCAGCTTAGGCATCCCCTTCGAGCAGTACTTC.

The CDR3 region has the DNA TGTGCCAGCAGTTTATTGAGGCCTAGCGGGAGGGCCCATGAGCAGTTCTTC. This codes for CASSLLRPSGRAHEQFF. The genes are TRBV27 and TRBJ2-1, with 12 bases lining up with TRBD2. The CDR3 loop spans 17 amino acids. Germline loops: CDR1 MNHEY, CDR2 SMNVEV (reference sequence). Trimming cost V 1 base and J 8 bases; bases outside gene matches: 9.

The chain is built from TRBV5-1 and TRBJ2-2; no reliable D call. Per the germline V gene, CDR1 is SGHRS and CDR2 is YFSETQ. Trimming took 3 bases from V and 6 from J, leaving 12 bases between them. The CDR3 contains 14 residues. The CDR3 bases are TGCGCCAGCAGCTGGGGAACCGATTCCGGGGAGCTGTTTTTT. Its translation: CASSWGTDSGELFF.

This clone was seen a handful of times. The sample contains more than one DNA sequence encoding this CDR3. The chain uses TRBV5-4 and TRBJ1-1; D is perhaps TRBD1 (5 bases). Trimming pared 5 bases from V and 4 bases from J, leaving 9 bases between. Germline-derived CDR1 and CDR2 are SGHNT and YYREEE (reference sequence). This CDR3 comprises 12 residues. The CDR3 region is CASRGGFTEAFF. CDR3 bases: TGTGCCAGCAGGGGGGGTTTCACTGAAGCTTTCTTT. Full variable domain (outside the CDR3, taken from reference TRBV5-4 and TRBJ1-1): ETGVTQSPTHLIKTRGQQVTLRCSSQSGHNTVSWYQQALGQGPQFIFQYYREEENGRGNFPPRFSGLQFPNYSSELNVNALELDDSALYLCASRGGFTEAFFGQGTRLTVV.